Shown below are 5 T cell receptor beta chains from a single sample sequenced in a study of T cells in localized non-small cell lung cancer. Measured with immunoSEQ multiplex PCR; TCRdb has only the in-frame clones, and not every one. The table lists a few hundred clones, roughly 35% of them singletons. The sample here was normal lung tissue next to the tumor, taken before any cancer treatment. Receptors were obtained from a male donor aged 60 or older with stage III lung adenocarcinoma.

V and J are TRBV18 and TRBJ2-4; no clear D. Germline V lookup: CDR1 KGHSH, CDR2 LQKENI. This CDR3 has 16 amino acids. Trimming left V 0 bases short and J 3 bases short, with 12 bases between. The CDR3 region has the DNA TGTGCCAGCTCACCACCTCCGGGTAGGAACAAAAACATTCAGTACTTC. This encodes CASSPPPGRNKNIQYF.

Details on this clone: At least one nucleotide is ambiguous or was not read, and the resulting amino acid is denoted X. This chain links TRBV5-1 with TRBJ1-1, with unresolved D. The V gene's germline CDR1 is SGHRS and CDR2 YFSETQ. V was cut by 5 bases and J by 3 bases, with 14 bases left in between. This CDR3 region has 14 residues. The CDR3 DNA follows: TGCGCCAGCAGATATACCGGGAYGGACACTGAAGCTTTCTTT. This gives the protein CASRYTGXDTEAFF.

This clone was seen a few times. The rearrangement uses TRBV9 and TRBJ2-1; D unclear. CDR1 and CDR2 from the germline V gene are SGDLS and YYNGEE. Trimming left V 1 base short and J 2 bases short, with 10 bases between. The CDR3 length is 15 residues. Here the CDR3 reads CASSVQSPTYNEQFF. CDR3 DNA sequence: TGTGCCAGCAGCGTACAGAGCCCAACCTACAATGAGCAGTTCTTC.

This clone occurred a few times. The chain recombines TRBV25-1 with TRBJ1-1; perhaps TRBD1 as D (5 bases). The ends were cut back, 1 base at V and 2 bases at J, with 14 bases in the middle. Germline V gene sequence: CDR1 MGHDK, CDR2 SYGVNS. The CDR3 is 16 residues long. The CDR3 DNA follows: TGTGCCAGCAGTGAATCCGGGGCAGGTGGAAACACTGAAGCTTTCTTT. This encodes CASSESGAGGNTEAFF.

The V and J genes are TRBV14 and TRBJ2-4, with 7 bases identical to TRBD1. Germline-derived CDR1 and CDR2 are SGHDN and FVKESK. The junction had 6 bases not matched to a gene; V was cut back by 3 bases and J by 1 base. The CDR3 runs 16 residues. The CDR3 nucleotides are TGTGCCAGCAGCCAGGCTACAGGGGCGGCCAAAAACATTCAGTACTTC. This encodes CASSQATGAAKNIQYF.